This T cell receptor (beta chain) was sequenced for a study of CD8+CD57+ T cells in acquired aplastic anemia. Overall study results and limits: Patients and controls had CD8+ Simpson's diversity values that were not significantly distinct.

This clonotype was picked up many times. The antigen is unknown. The germline CDR1 and CDR2 sequences are SGHTS and YDEGEE. J was trimmed by 5 bases and V by 1 base; bases with no gene match: 5. The CDR3 has 14 amino acids. Genomic DNA, serving as template, underwent TCR beta VDJ and CDR3 profiling. TCRdb called the reads again in MiXCR, with one record for every CDR3 protein. This sample yields about 200,000 distinct CDR3 sequences, of which about half are seen a single time; around 20% belongs to the top ten. CD8+CD57+ cell expansion, shown by flow cytometry, had occurred in the patients selected for sequencing. Each of the patients presented with severe acquired aplastic anemia.

Sequencing used sorted CD4+, CD8+, or CD8+CD57+ T cells (not recorded which) from PBMCs. The receptor was derived from a human donor with aplastic anemia. V and J are TRBV5-8 and TRBJ1-2, with 7 bases lining up with TRBD1. CDR3 sequence: CASSLYKGAYGYTF. CDR3 coding DNA: TGTGCCAGCAGCTTGTACAAGGGGGCTTATGGCTACACCTTC. The full variable domain, rest sourced from reference TRBV5-8 and TRBJ1-2, is EAGVTQSPTHLIKTRGQQATLRCSPISGHTSVYWYQQALGLGLQFLLWYDEGEERNRGNFPPRFSGRQFPNYSSELNVNALELEDSALYLCASSLYKGAYGYTFGSGTRLTVV.